These 20 T cell receptor beta chains originate from one sample sequenced in a study of T-cell memory formation after mild COVID-19 (dated by TCRdb to the early 2020s). The library was made by 5' RACE. The instrument was an Illumina NovaSeq 6000. TCRdb itself trimmed the public reads at Q25 with fastp, ran MiXCR and retained productive beta chains. A single entry per CDR3 protein holds the most common genes and DNA from its merged rows. A total of a few hundred thousand distinct CDR3 sequences appear in this sample, about 17% of them only once. Together, the top ten hold approximately 21% of the sample. The sequencing sample was made of PBMCs or a T cell subset sorted from them (not recorded which). The receptors originated from a man aged 18-30 years who had mild COVID-19 (a few samples of this study predate the infection). The sample titles of this study are shuffled in the database, so cell type and time point are left out; the donor was told from shared clones.

The chain has TRBV9 and TRBJ1-4; no reliable D call. The CDR3 consists of 14 residues. Germline V lookup: CDR1 SGDLS, CDR2 YYNGEE. The ends were cut back, 0 bases at V and 8 bases at J, with 11 bases in the middle. CDR3 in DNA: TGTGCCAGCAGCGTAGAAGCGGGAGGAGAAAAACTGTTTTTT. Translation gives CASSVEAGGEKLFF.

This clonotype has a handful of counts. The chain uses TRBV6-6 and TRBJ1-6; 8 bases match TRBD1. J was trimmed by 7 bases and V by 7 bases; bases with no gene match: 9. The V gene's germline CDR1 is MNHNY and CDR2 SVGAGI (reference sequence). This CDR3 spans 15 amino acids. The CDR3 is CASTDGQGANSPLHF. CDR3 bases: TGTGCCAGCACCGACGGTCAGGGGGCGAATTCACCCCTCCACTTT.

This chain connects TRBV12-3 or TRBV12-4 to TRBJ2-1, with 7 nucleotides matching TRBD2. With V trimmed by 8 bases and J by 9 bases, 16 bases remained unmatched. This CDR3 region has 15 residues. The CDR3 spells CASLPGGSRGSEQFF. CDR3 nucleotide sequence: TGTGCCAGCCTTCCGGGGGGTAGTAGGGGATCTGAGCAGTTCTTC.

This clonotype turned up a few times. J is TRBJ2-7 and V is TRBV7-8; the D call may be TRBD1 or TRBD2 (5 bases each). CDR3 length equals 14 residues. V was shortened by 5 bases and J by 2 bases, with 13 bases between the two germline ends. CDR1 and CDR2 from the germline V gene are SGHVS and FQNEAQ. This CDR3 is CASSQGTGPYEQYV. The CDR3 bases are TGTGCCAGCAGCCAAGGGACGGGACCCTACGAGCAGTACGTC.

This clonotype has just a few counts. In nucleotides, the CDR3 is TGCGCCAGCAGCCAAGATGAGGACCCTACCCCTTACAATGAGCAGTTCTTC. It yields the protein CASSQDEDPTPYNEQFF. This sequence joins TRBV4-3 and TRBJ2-1; D remains unclear. This CDR3 comprises 17 residues. Germline V gene lookup returns CDR1 LGHNA and CDR2 YSLEER. V gave up 0 bases and J gave up 4 bases, with 16 bases separating them.

V usage is TRBV6-5 and J usage is TRBJ2-2, with 9 bases identical to TRBD1. Germline CDR1 reads MNHEY; CDR2 reads SVGAGI. This CDR3 is 13 amino acids long. V lost 6 bases to trimming and J lost 6 bases; unmatched junction nucleotides: 2. The CDR3 region is CASRRQGAGELFF. DNA for the CDR3: TGTGCCAGCAGGAGACAGGGGGCCGGGGAGCTGTTTTTT.

This clonotype was picked up a small number of times. V gene TRBV20-1 combines with J gene TRBJ1-2; weak D call: TRBD1 (5 bases). Germline assignment: CDR1 DFQATT and CDR2 SNEGSKA (reference sequence). This CDR3 has 12 amino acids. V gave up 3 bases and J gave up 2 bases, with 7 bases separating them. The CDR3: CSASSGNYGYTF. As DNA, the CDR3 is TGCAGTGCTAGTTCAGGGAACTATGGCTACACCTTC.

J is TRBJ2-5 and V is TRBV4-2; no clear D. The germline gives CDR1 LGHNA, CDR2 YNFKEQ. Deletions cut 1 base from V and 5 bases from J, with 11 bases between. The CDR3 has 14 residues. The CDR3 bases are TGTGCCAGCAGCCAAGGATCGACTCGCGAGACCCAGTACTTC. This encodes CASSQGSTRETQYF.

The chain recombines TRBV14 with TRBJ2-7; D gene ambiguous. Trimming took 0 bases from V and 4 from J, leaving 7 bases between them. The CDR3 is made up of 13 amino acids. CDR1 SGHDN and CDR2 FVKESK come from the germline V gene. CDR3 coding DNA: TGTGCCAGCAGCCAAGAGGGCGGTTACGAGCAGTACGTC. It codes for CASSQEGGYEQYV.

This clonotype was detected only a few times. The J gene is TRBJ2-5, the V gene TRBV5-8; 11 bases are a match to TRBD1. Germline CDR1 reads SGHTS; CDR2 reads YDEGEE. This CDR3 comprises 13 residues. The V segment lost 9 bases and the J segment 5 bases; nucleotides outside the gene matches: 6. CDR3 residues: CATTDRGQETQYF. The CDR3 nucleotides read TGTGCCACCACGGACAGGGGGCAGGAGACCCAGTACTTC.

The rearrangement uses TRBV29-1 and TRBJ1-1; D is undetermined. CDR1 and CDR2 (germline): SQVTM, ANQGSEA. Trimming stripped 2 bases from V and 6 bases from J, with 7 bases between. CDR3 length equals 11 residues. The CDR3 sequence is CSVEHGPEAFF. The CDR3 DNA follows: TGCAGCGTTGAACATGGGCCTGAAGCTTTCTTT.

This clonotype was counted many times. The CDR3 coding sequence is TGCGCCAGCAGCTCAACGACAGGGATCTATGGCTACACCTTC. Translation: CASSSTTGIYGYTF. V usage is TRBV5-1 and J usage is TRBJ1-2; 7 bases are a match to TRBD1. The CDR3 contains 14 residues. V shed 3 bases and J 4 bases; nucleotides not matched to a gene: 6. Germline values: CDR1 SGHRS, CDR2 YFSETQ.

The chain employs TRBV6-5 and TRBJ1-5; 7 bases line up with TRBD1. Trimming at V came to 5 bases and at J to 0 bases, leaving 10 bases not matched to a gene. Germline CDR1 MNHEY, CDR2 SVGAGI. The CDR3 has 17 residues. The CDR3 is CASSPQTGRYSNQPQHF. The CDR3 DNA is TGTGCCAGCAGTCCACAGACAGGGAGATATAGCAATCAGCCCCAGCATTTT.

The V and J genes are TRBV7-6 and TRBJ2-3, with D unresolved. The CDR3 runs to 14 residues. Deletions cut 0 bases from V and 2 bases from J, with 6 bases between. Germline assignment: CDR1 SGHVS and CDR2 FNYEAQ. CDR3 loop: CASSLAEFTDTQYF. Written as DNA, the CDR3 is TGTGCCAGCAGCTTAGCCGAATTCACAGATACGCAGTATTTT.

The rearrangement joins TRBV11-3 to TRBJ1-1; tentative D call: TRBD1 (5 bases). Trimming removed 0 bases from V and 3 bases from J, with 14 bases in between. The CDR3 is 16 amino acids. Germline CDR1 is SGHNT and CDR2 is YENEEA. The CDR3, as DNA: TGTGCCAGCAGCTTAGATCTGGGGGGATATCACACTGAAGCTTTCTTT. Translating it yields CASSLDLGGYHTEAFF.

V and J are TRBV15 and TRBJ1-5; D not resolved. CDR3 length: 13 residues. Looked up from germline, CDR1 is LNHNV and CDR2 is YYDKDF (reference sequence). V shed 8 bases and J shed 9 bases, with 17 bases lying between them. CDR3: CATSAGPPRPQHF. The CDR3, as DNA: TGTGCCACCTCGGCGGGCCCGCCTCGGCCCCAGCATTTT.

This rearrangement joins TRBV9 to TRBJ2-3; no clear D. Germline V lookup: CDR1 SGDLS, CDR2 YYNGEE. The CDR3 has 14 residues. V lost 0 bases and J lost 2, with 7 bases in between. CDR3 nucleotide sequence: TGTGCCAGCAGCGTAGCACCAACCACAGATACGCAGTATTTT. It encodes CASSVAPTTDTQYF. The complete variable domain, with remaining parts taken from reference TRBV9 and TRBJ2-3, reads DSGVTQTPKHLITATGQRVTLRCSPRSGDLSVYWYQQSLDQGLQFLIQYYNGEERAKGNILERFSAQQFPDLHSELNLSSLELGDSALYFCASSVAPTTDTQYFGPGTRLTVL.

This clonotype was found many times. The chain has TRBV29-1 and TRBJ1-2; D is ambiguous. The germline V and J ends were trimmed by 3 bases and 2 bases, with 13 bases remaining between them. The CDR3 totals 14 residues. CDR1 is SQVTM, CDR2 ANQGSEA, per germline. The CDR3 protein is CSVERGIENYGYTF. The CDR3 DNA reads TGCAGCGTTGAGAGAGGTATTGAAAACTATGGCTACACCTTC.

In this sample, this clonotype turned up a few times. The chain is built from TRBV15 and TRBJ1-2, with D perhaps matching TRBD1 (6 bases). The CDR3 is 13 amino acids. The V end lost 3 bases, the J end lost 4 bases, and 9 bases lay between the germline ends. Germline V CDR1 and CDR2: LNHNV, YYDKDF (reference sequence). CDR3 DNA: TGTGCCACCAGCAGGGCGGACAGCTATGGCTACACCTTC. It is translated as CATSRADSYGYTF. Combining the CDR3 with reference TRBV15 and TRBJ1-2 gives the whole variable domain DAMVIQNPRYQVTQFGKPVTLSCSQTLNHNVMYWYQQKSSQAPKLLFHYYDKDFNNEADTPDNFQSRRPNTSFCFLDIRSPGLGDTAMYLCATSRADSYGYTFGSGTRLTVV.

This rearrangement joins TRBV5-5 to TRBJ1-5; no clear D gene. From germline, CDR1 is SGHKS and CDR2 YYEKEE (reference sequence). V shed 5 bases and J shed 2 bases, with 11 bases lying between them. The CDR3 loop spans 14 amino acids. As DNA, the CDR3 is TGTGCCAGCAGGCCAGGAGTGGGCAATCAGCCCCAGCATTTT. Translated: CASRPGVGNQPQHF.